The clone carrying this T cell receptor (beta chain) was seen a handful of times. What it binds is not known. CDR3 length: 14 amino acids. V was trimmed by 3 bases and J by 6 bases, leaving 14 bases between them. Germline values: CDR1 MNHEY, CDR2 SMNVEV (reference sequence). This entry belongs to a study of cytomegalovirus exposure and HLA in healthy donors. Notes on the study in general: It was fewer than 200 TCR beta chains that were listed as cytomegalovirus-associated. The presence/absence work took it that sequencing depth was about the same across donors. In an earlier analysis, productive rearrangement rates for most beta V segments clustered near 87% or 30%.

Vbeta (60) and Jbeta (13) primers were used in the PCR. Profiling relied on immunoSEQ multiplex PCR, and the TCRdb table lists in-frame clones only, not all of them. The sample yields 150,000 to 200,000 clones, 75% to 85% seen once. This TCR derives from a male donor in good health and CMV-seropositive. Sequences were obtained from PBMCs. The J gene is TRBJ1-2, the V gene TRBV27, with a possible D match to TRBD1 (6 bases). The CDR3 nucleotides are TGTGCCAGCAGTTTTCGCCAAAACAGGGATGGCTACACCTTC. It yields the protein CASSFRQNRDGYTF.